This T cell receptor beta chain derives from a study of blood T cell repertoires in COVID-19. Study summary: The origin of the acute and convalescent COVID-19 samples was the United States, Italy and Spain.

TCRdb's table, derived via immunoSEQ multiplex PCR, lists solely in-frame clones and lacks some. The data show approximately 330,000 clones, approximately 90% seen once. J gave up 5 bases and V 4 bases, and 6 bases lay outside the gene matches. The germline V gene encodes CDR1 SGHRS and CDR2 YFSETQ. CDR3 length: 14 amino acids. This sequence originates from a man aged 30 to 39 with COVID-19, enrolled during active disease. Sequencing input: peripheral blood. The chain is built from TRBV5-1 and TRBJ1-2; 9 bases are shared with TRBD1. CDR3 nucleotide sequence: TGCGCCAGCAGCCCGACAGGGGGTTCATATGGCTACACCTTC. Translating gives CASSPTGGSYGYTF.